The 18 T cell receptor beta chains presented below share a single source sample, sequenced in a study of T cells after yellow fever vaccination. TCRdb reprocessed the 5' RACE reads with MiXCR, giving one entry per CDR3 protein. The table shows 300,000 or so distinct CDR3 sequences, with approximately 8% occurring only once. The sequenced sample was PBMCs, obtained about 49 days after the first yellow fever vaccination. These receptors originate from a man between 18 and 35 years old who received the YFV17D yellow fever vaccine.

This clonotype showed up many times. The chain employs TRBV7-2 and TRBJ2-5; 13 bases line up with TRBD2. J was trimmed by 2 bases and V by 1 base; bases with no gene match: 4. Germline V gene sequence: CDR1 SGHTA, CDR2 FQGNSA. CDR3 length equals 17 residues. CDR3 loop: CASSLVGLAGNQETQYF. In DNA, the CDR3 is TGTGCCAGCAGCTTAGTGGGACTAGCGGGGAATCAAGAGACCCAGTACTTC. Using reference TRBV7-2 and TRBJ2-5 for the parts outside the CDR3, the full variable domain is GAGVSQSPSNKVTEKGKDVELRCDPISGHTALYWYRQSLGQGLEFLIYFQGNSAPDKSGLPSDRFSAERTGGSVSTLTIQRTQQEDSAVYLCASSLVGLAGNQETQYFGPGTRLLVL.

The chain employs TRBV27 and TRBJ1-1; D remains ambiguous. V lost 2 bases and J lost 5, with 9 bases in between. This CDR3 contains 13 residues. From germline, CDR1 is MNHEY and CDR2 SMNVEV (reference sequence). DNA of the CDR3: TGTGCCAGCAGTTTAATGGCGGAGACTGAAGCTTTCTTT. Translating gives CASSLMAETEAFF.

V and J are TRBV5-1 and TRBJ1-3; TRBD1 agrees at 10 bases. The CDR3 is made up of 16 amino acids. V dropped 4 bases and J dropped 3; count of bases not matched to a gene: 7. Germline V lookup: CDR1 SGHRS, CDR2 YFSETQ. DNA of the CDR3: TGCGCCAGCAGCAACACCGGGACAGGGGATGGAAACACCATATATTTT. This codes for CASSNTGTGDGNTIYF. The complete variable domain, with remaining parts taken from reference TRBV5-1 and TRBJ1-3, reads KAGVTQTPRYLIKTRGQQVTLSCSPISGHRSVSWYQQTPGQGLQFLFEYFSETQRNKGNFPGRFSGRQFSNSRSEMNVSTLELGDSALYLCASSNTGTGDGNTIYFGEGSWLTVV.

This clonotype was counted a few times. This sequence joins TRBV12-3 or TRBV12-4 and TRBJ2-3; weak D call: TRBD1 (8 bases). The CDR3 contains 13 residues. Deletions cut 6 bases from V and 8 bases from J, with 15 bases between. CDR3 coding DNA: TGTGCCAGCAGAACAGGGGGGGGGCTTACGCAGTATTTT. As protein: CASRTGGGLTQYF.

This clonotype was detected only once. One end of the junction fails to match germline, which may point to a read error. This chain uses TRBV12-3 or TRBV12-4 with TRBJ2-7, with 10 bases identical to TRBD1. The CDR3 is made up of 15 amino acids. CDR3 in amino acids: CASSSGTGVVYEQYF. Here the CDR3 DNA reads TGTGCCAGCAGCTCGGGGACAGGGGTAGTCTACGAGCAGTATTTC.

The CDR3 DNA sequence: TGTGCCAGCAGCACACGACAGGGGGCCATCGAGCAGTACGTC. Amino acid sequence: CASSTRQGAIEQYV. The chain couples TRBV6-2 or TRBV6-3 to TRBJ2-7; the match to TRBD1 covers 10 bases. This CDR3 is built from 14 residues. V was clipped by 6 bases and J by 6 bases; unmatched bases: 8. Looked up from germline, CDR1 is MNHEY and CDR2 is SVGEGT.

This clonotype occurred a few times. The chain joins TRBV12-3 or TRBV12-4 to TRBJ2-3; D is unclear. Trimming removed 3 bases from V and 5 bases from J, with 9 bases in between. This CDR3 contains 13 residues. Here the CDR3 DNA reads TGTGCCAGCAGTTTGGCCGTCCTAGATACGCAGTATTTT. Amino acid sequence: CASSLAVLDTQYF.

This clonotype was observed many times. The chain recombines TRBV27 with TRBJ2-7, with no clear D. There are 13 residues in the CDR3. The germline V gene has CDR1 MNHEY and CDR2 SMNVEV (reference sequence). V was cut by 3 bases and J by 1 base, with 7 bases left in between. CDR3 in amino acids: CASSFRRSYEQYF. Here the CDR3 DNA reads TGTGCCAGCAGTTTCAGGCGTTCCTACGAGCAGTACTTC.

This clonotype was seen a few times. The CDR3 here is CSARTRTGEGYTF. The CDR3 DNA is TGCAGTGCTAGAACCCGGACTGGAGAGGGCTACACCTTC. The V and J genes are TRBV20-1 and TRBJ1-2; D is uncertain. Germline V gene lookup returns CDR1 DFQATT and CDR2 SNEGSKA (reference sequence). Trimming cost V 2 bases and J 8 bases, with 15 bases left between them. The CDR3 runs 13 residues.

The rearrangement uses TRBV12-3 or TRBV12-4 and TRBJ2-2; unclear D gene. V shed 6 bases and J shed 4 bases, with 9 bases lying between them. This CDR3 contains 13 residues. CDR3 region: CASSVSGTGELFF. The CDR3 coding sequence is TGTGCCAGCAGCGTTTCTGGCACCGGGGAGCTGTTTTTT.

V usage is TRBV12-3 or TRBV12-4 and J usage is TRBJ2-1, with D tentatively TRBD1 or TRBD2 (6 bases each). The CDR3 covers 18 residues. The germline V and J ends were trimmed by 3 bases and 3 bases, with 21 bases remaining between them. The CDR3 sequence is CASSFRAVTGAVYNEQFF. DNA for the CDR3: TGTGCCAGCAGTTTTCGGGCGGTGACGGGGGCCGTCTACAATGAGCAGTTCTTC.

This chain uses TRBV27 with TRBJ1-5, with D unresolved. Germline V gene lookup returns CDR1 MNHEY and CDR2 SMNVEV (reference sequence). The CDR3 covers 12 residues. The V and J ends lost 10 bases and 3 bases respectively, with 10 bases between them. The DNA of the CDR3 is TGTGCCACCGGCCAACACAATCAGCCCCAGCATTTT. Its protein product is CATGQHNQPQHF.

The chain carries TRBV3-1 and TRBJ2-7; tentatively, D is TRBD2 (6 bases). CDR1 and CDR2 from the germline V gene are LGHDT and YNNKEL (reference sequence). V lost 4 bases, J lost 7 bases, and 14 bases lay in between. The CDR3 covers 13 residues. CDR3 in amino acids: CASSPMVGREQYV. Written as DNA, the CDR3 is TGTGCCAGCAGCCCCATGGTAGGGAGGGAGCAGTACGTC.

There are a few counts of this clonotype. The rearrangement links TRBV5-1 to TRBJ2-1; D unclear. Germline-derived CDR1 and CDR2 are SGHRS and YFSETQ. The CDR3 extends over 15 amino acids. The V and J ends lost 4 bases and 0 bases respectively, with 11 bases between them. CDR3 DNA sequence: TGCGCCAGCAGCCCCAACCCTGGCTCCTACAATGAGCAGTTCTTC. This codes for CASSPNPGSYNEQFF.

This clonotype was found many times. The chain employs TRBV7-9 and TRBJ2-5, with D possibly being TRBD2 (6 bases). The germline V gene encodes CDR1 SEHNR and CDR2 FQNEAQ (reference sequence). V shed 4 bases and J shed 4 bases, with 13 bases lying between them. The CDR3 has 14 residues. The CDR3 here is CASSSEGQGETQYF. Here the CDR3 DNA reads TGTGCCAGCAGCTCGGAGGGGCAGGGAGAGACCCAGTACTTC.

This clonotype has just a few counts. V usage is TRBV5-1 and J usage is TRBJ1-1; a possible D gene is TRBD1 (6 bases). Between the trimmed V and J ends, which lost 0 bases and 4 bases, there was a span of 13 bases. Germline values: CDR1 SGHRS, CDR2 YFSETQ. The CDR3 contains 15 residues. CDR3 nucleotide sequence: TGCGCCAGCAGCTTGGAATCTGGGGGCGGCACTGAAGCTTTCTTT. Translated, it gives CASSLESGGGTEAFF.

This clonotype was seen many times. The V and J genes are TRBV4-2 and TRBJ2-1; D not resolved. Germline CDR1 LGHNA, CDR2 YNFKEQ. V gave up 3 bases and J gave up 10 bases, with 13 bases separating them. This CDR3 comprises 13 residues. As DNA, the CDR3 is TGTGCCAGCAGCCATCAGAAAGGTCTCGAGCAGTTCTTC. This codes for CASSHQKGLEQFF.

The rearrangement links TRBV3-1 to TRBJ2-1, with 11 bases matching TRBD2. The germline V gene has CDR1 LGHDT and CDR2 YNNKEL (reference sequence). The CDR3 spans 17 residues. The junction had 5 bases not matched to a gene; V was cut back by 0 bases and J by 4 bases. The CDR3 spells CASSQDVPSGGYNEQFF. The CDR3 coding sequence is TGTGCCAGCAGCCAAGATGTCCCTAGCGGGGGGTACAATGAGCAGTTCTTC.